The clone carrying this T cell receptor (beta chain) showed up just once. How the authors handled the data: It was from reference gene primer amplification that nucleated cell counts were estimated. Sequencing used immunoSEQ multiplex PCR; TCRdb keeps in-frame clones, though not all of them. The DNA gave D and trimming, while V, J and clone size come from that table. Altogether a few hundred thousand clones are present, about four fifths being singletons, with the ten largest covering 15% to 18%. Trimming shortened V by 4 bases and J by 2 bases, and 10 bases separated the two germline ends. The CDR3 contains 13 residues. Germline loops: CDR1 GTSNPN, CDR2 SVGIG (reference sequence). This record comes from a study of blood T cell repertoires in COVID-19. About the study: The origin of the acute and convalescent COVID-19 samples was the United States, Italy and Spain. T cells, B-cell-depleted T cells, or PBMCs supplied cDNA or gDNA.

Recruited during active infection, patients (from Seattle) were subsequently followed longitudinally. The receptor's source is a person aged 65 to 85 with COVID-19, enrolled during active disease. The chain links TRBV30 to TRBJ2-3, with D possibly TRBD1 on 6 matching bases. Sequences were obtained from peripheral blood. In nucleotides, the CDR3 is TGTGCCTGGATCAGGGGAATCACAGATACGCAGTATTTT. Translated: CAWIRGITDTQYF. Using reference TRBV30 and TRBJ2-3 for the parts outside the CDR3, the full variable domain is SQTIHQWPATLVQPVGSPLSLECTVEGTSNPNLYWYRQAAGRGLQLLFYSVGIGQISSEVPQNLSASRPQDRQFILSSKKLLLSDSGFYLCAWIRGITDTQYFGPGTRLTVL.